A selection of T cell receptor beta chains follows, all from one sample in a study of CD4 T cells in relation to SARS-CoV-2 and coronaviruses. Profiled with immunoSEQ multiplex PCR; TCRdb holds only in-frame clones, not every one. The sample lists 20,000 to 25,000 clones; around three quarters were seen once. The antigens for these receptors are not known. What was sequenced was CD4+ T cells from PBMCs, cultured in vitro. The receptors were sampled from a human donor in good health. The CDR3 runs from the conserved cysteine through the conserved F or W.

V gene	CDR3 protein
TRBV5-6	CASSLGQTEETQYF
TRBV5-1	CASSSDRGQPQHF
TRBV6-2/TRBV6-3	CASSSNPGTEAFF
TRBV6-5	CASTDGGHYEQYF
TRBV19	CASSIGGAPQHF
TRBV11-2	CASSQSILAGRAYTGELFF
TRBV2	CASSAYTGTLGREKLFF
TRBV5-4	CASSRLGRTDTQYF
TRBV19	CASTEYTGLRTGELFF
TRBV2	CASSDTSGQPQHF
TRBV5-1	CASSLGQGRETQYF
TRBV4-2	CASSQDSTGSNEKLFF
TRBV18	CASSLNRWWDTEAFF
TRBV3-1/TRBV3-2	CASSQAGGYTF
TRBV11-1	CASSLGLAGGGNEQFF
TRBV27	CASSLSRRTYNEQFF
TRBV30	CAWSPSHYGYTF
TRBV10-3	CAISVYQNTGELFF
TRBV20-1	CSATVTDTQYF
TRBV19	CASSIVTSGANVLTF
TRBV2	CASRTINTGELFF
TRBV27	CASRRQGETEAFF
TRBV7-2	CASSLDGFGTYSNQPQHF
TRBV11-3	CASSPGGVYEQYF
TRBV11-2	CASSPDRAYGYTF
TRBV7-2	CASSLSSGANVLTF
TRBV7-9	CASSETSGRAFYEQYF
TRBV4-2	CASSQDTQGEQYF
TRBV24-1	CATSDSTSASSYEQYF
TRBV9	CASSVGYGYTF
TRBV7-8	CASSLAQPNTEAFF
TRBV30	CAWSSTRVYSNQPQHF
TRBV7-6	CASSLTSGIGTGELFF
TRBV5-8	CASSSSASTDTQYF
TRBV25-1	CASTPGVGYTF
TRBV9	CASSVRAGDTEAFF
TRBV11-2	CASSLRGRDSFYEQYF
TRBV4-1	CASSKGLAGAYEQYF
TRBV30	CAWAPAPTNEKLFF
TRBV5-1	CASSQGGMGGDYEQFF
TRBV12-3/TRBV12-4	CASSEAKETQYF
TRBV19	CATADTFNEKLFF
TRBV24-1	CATSGHNQETQYF
TRBV7-3	CASSPWAGASSYEQYF
TRBV29-1	CSAEGTERRVAFF
TRBV5-1	CASSSSTNRAEQYF
TRBV7-9	CASRSGTARVYEQYF